Each of the 11 T cell receptor beta chains below was sequenced from the same sample in a study of CD8+ T cells in alopecia areata. Following RNA extraction, reverse transcription yielded cDNA that acted as the sequencing template. Sequencing used immunoSEQ multiplex PCR; TCRdb keeps in-frame clones, though not all of them. The sample includes approximately 180,000 clones, about three fifths of them seen just once. The treatment is: oral pan-JAK inhibitor, 5-10 mg twice daily. Sequences were derived from CD4+ T cells sorted from blood, sampled between weeks 55 and 65, from a patient treated with tofacitinib. The receptors shown here come from a human donor with alopecia areata.

The rearrangement joins TRBV7-9 to TRBJ1-1; TRBD1 is a possible D gene (5 bases). CDR3 length: 12 residues. The V and J ends lost 8 bases and 3 bases respectively, with 10 bases between them. Germline-derived CDR1 and CDR2 are SEHNR and FQNEAQ (reference sequence). The CDR3 coding sequence is TGTGCCAGCTTGGGACGGGACACTGAAGCTTTCTTT. It encodes CASLGRDTEAFF.

This chain links TRBV7-9 with TRBJ1-1; D uncertain. V lost 2 bases and J lost 6, with 10 bases in between. The CDR3 runs to 13 residues. Germline loops: CDR1 SEHNR, CDR2 FQNEAQ (reference sequence). CDR3 amino acids: CASSLREEAEAFF. CDR3 DNA: TGTGCCAGCAGCTTACGGGAGGAAGCTGAAGCTTTCTTT.

This chain connects TRBV15 to TRBJ1-1, with TRBD1 as a possible D gene (6 bases). Trimming removed 3 bases at V and 5 bases at J, with 10 bases between. Per germline, CDR1 LNHNV and CDR2 YYDKDF (reference sequence). The CDR3 loop spans 13 amino acids. The CDR3 DNA reads TGTGCCACCAGCAGGGGAACAGGGACTGAAGCTTTCTTT. Its protein product is CATSRGTGTEAFF.

This clone was detected many times. Within the sample, other DNA sequences also encode this same CDR3. This chain joins TRBV2 and TRBJ1-1; 7 bases align to TRBD1. The V gene end was trimmed by 6 bases and the J gene end by 5 bases; junction bases not matched to a gene: 6. Germline loops: CDR1 SNHLY, CDR2 FYNNEI. The CDR3 runs 13 residues. CDR3 sequence: CASSQGEGTEAFF. DNA of the CDR3: TGTGCCAGCAGCCAGGGGGAGGGGACTGAAGCTTTCTTT.

The V gene is TRBV12-5, the J gene TRBJ2-3, with D tentatively TRBD1 or TRBD2 (5 bases each). The germline V and J ends were trimmed by 4 bases and 2 bases, with 16 bases remaining between them. The CDR3 runs 16 residues. The V gene's germline CDR1 is LGHNT and CDR2 FRNRAP. CDR3: CASGSPRLGVTDTQYF. The CDR3 DNA is TGTGCTAGTGGTTCCCCTCGACTGGGGGTCACAGATACGCAGTATTTT.

V gene TRBV18 combines with J gene TRBJ2-1, with TRBD1 identical over 9 bases. CDR3 size: 15 residues. Germline V gene sequence: CDR1 KGHSH, CDR2 LQKENI. The junction had 6 bases not matched to a gene; V was cut back by 2 bases and J by 7 bases. CDR3 nucleotides: TGTGCCAGCTCACCAAGGGGACAGGGCTCAAATGAGCAGTTCTTC. It encodes CASSPRGQGSNEQFF.

The chain employs TRBV13 and TRBJ2-5; D gene unclear. Germline loops: CDR1 PRHDT, CDR2 FYEKMQ (reference sequence). V lost 1 base, J lost 3 bases, and 9 bases lay in between. The CDR3 has 14 residues. CDR3 amino acids: CASSLVAMKETQYF. In DNA form, the CDR3 reads TGTGCCAGCAGCTTAGTGGCGATGAAAGAGACCCAGTACTTC. Drawing the rest from reference TRBV13 and TRBJ2-5, the complete variable domain is AAGVIQSPRHLIKEKRETATLKCYPIPRHDTVYWYQQGPGQDPQFLISFYEKMQSDKGSIPDRFSAQQFSDYHSELNMSSLELGDSALYFCASSLVAMKETQYFGPGTRLLVL.

The rearrangement links TRBV5-1 to TRBJ1-1; D is unresolved. There are 15 residues in the CDR3. Germline V gives CDR1 SGHRS, CDR2 YFSETQ. The ends were cut back, 2 bases at V and 3 bases at J, with 14 bases in the middle. The chain's CDR3 is CASSFLPESYTEAFF. The CDR3 DNA reads as TGCGCCAGCAGCTTCCTACCTGAATCTTACACTGAAGCTTTCTTT. Full variable domain (missing parts from reference TRBV5-1 and TRBJ1-1): KAGVTQTPRYLIKTRGQQVTLSCSPISGHRSVSWYQQTPGQGLQFLFEYFSETQRNKGNFPGRFSGRQFSNSRSEMNVSTLELGDSALYLCASSFLPESYTEAFFGQGTRLTVV.

This rearrangement joins TRBV4-2 to TRBJ1-6; weak D call: TRBD1 (5 bases). The CDR3 length is 15 residues. V lost 4 bases to trimming and J lost 7 bases, with 14 bases between them. Germline CDR1 and CDR2: LGHNA and YNFKEQ. CDR3 bases: TGTGCCAGCAGCCGCGGCCCGGGGCAAAATTCACCCCTCCACTTT. As protein: CASSRGPGQNSPLHF.

The chain combines TRBV18 with TRBJ1-2; D call uncertain. Between the trimmed V and J ends, which lost 3 bases and 3 bases, there was a span of 11 bases. The germline V gene has CDR1 KGHSH and CDR2 LQKENI. This CDR3 contains 14 residues. The CDR3 loop is CASSPYPGDYGYTF. The CDR3 nucleotides read TGTGCCAGCTCACCGTATCCCGGGGACTATGGCTACACCTTC. The full variable domain, completed using reference TRBV18 and TRBJ1-2, is NAGVMQNPRHLVRRRGQEARLRCSPMKGHSHVYWYRQLPEEGLKFMVYLQKENIIDESGMPKERFSAEFPKEGPSILRIQQVVRGDSAAYFCASSPYPGDYGYTFGSGTRLTVV.

The chain links TRBV6-6 to TRBJ1-2, with D possibly TRBD1 on 5 matching bases. The CDR3 is 13 residues long. V dropped 7 bases and J dropped 12 bases, with 21 bases sitting between them. The germline gives CDR1 MNHNY, CDR2 SVGAGI (reference sequence). The CDR3 loop is CASTTSRDRADTF. DNA for the CDR3: TGTGCCAGCACCACCTCCCGGGACCGCGCAGACACCTTC.